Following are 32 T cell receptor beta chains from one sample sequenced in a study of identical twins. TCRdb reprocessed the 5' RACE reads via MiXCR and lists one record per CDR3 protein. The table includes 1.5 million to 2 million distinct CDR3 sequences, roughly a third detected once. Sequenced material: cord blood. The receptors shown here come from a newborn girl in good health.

The CDR3 here is CAISQLGQGNYGYTF. DNA for the CDR3: TGTGCCATCAGCCAGTTAGGGCAGGGGAACTATGGCTACACCTTC. This sequence joins TRBV10-3 and TRBJ1-2; TRBD1 is a possible D gene (6 bases). Germline values: CDR1 ENHRY, CDR2 SYGVKD. Trimming took 6 bases from V and 2 from J, leaving 16 bases between them. The CDR3 has 15 amino acids.

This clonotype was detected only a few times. CDR3 DNA: TGCAGTGCTCACCAATACGAGCAGTACTTC. Its protein product is CSAHQYEQYF. The rearrangement links TRBV20-1 to TRBJ2-7, with D unresolved. Germline CDR1 and CDR2: DFQATT and SNEGSKA (reference sequence). V was pared by 5 bases and J by 4 bases, with 6 bases between. CDR3 length equals 10 residues.

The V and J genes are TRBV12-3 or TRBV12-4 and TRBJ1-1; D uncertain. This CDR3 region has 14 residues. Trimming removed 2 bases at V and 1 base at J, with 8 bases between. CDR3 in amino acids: CASSLILSNTEAFF. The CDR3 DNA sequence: TGTGCCAGCAGTTTAATACTCTCGAACACTGAAGCTTTCTTT.

DNA for the CDR3: TGTGCCAGCAGTAAGGGGACTAGCGGGAGAGGAACCTACGAGCAGTACTTC. Residues: CASSKGTSGRGTYEQYF. The V call is TRBV6-1, the J call TRBJ2-7; TRBD2 matches at 14 bases. The germline V gene has CDR1 MNHNS and CDR2 SASEGT. J was trimmed by 2 bases and V by 5 bases; bases with no gene match: 8. The CDR3 spans 17 residues.

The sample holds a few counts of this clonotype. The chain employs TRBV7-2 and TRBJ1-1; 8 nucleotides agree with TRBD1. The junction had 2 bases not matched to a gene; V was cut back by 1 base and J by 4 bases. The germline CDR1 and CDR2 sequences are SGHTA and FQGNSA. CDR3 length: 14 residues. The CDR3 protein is CASSLDRGFTEAFF. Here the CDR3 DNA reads TGTGCCAGCAGCTTAGACAGGGGGTTCACTGAAGCTTTCTTT.

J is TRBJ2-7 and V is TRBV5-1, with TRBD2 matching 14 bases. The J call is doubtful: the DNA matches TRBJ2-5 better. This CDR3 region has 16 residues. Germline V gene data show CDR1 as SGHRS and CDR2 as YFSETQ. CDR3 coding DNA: TGCGCCAGCAGCACAGCCGGGACTAGCGGGAGTCAGACCCAGTACTTC. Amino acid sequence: CASSTAGTSGSQTQYF.

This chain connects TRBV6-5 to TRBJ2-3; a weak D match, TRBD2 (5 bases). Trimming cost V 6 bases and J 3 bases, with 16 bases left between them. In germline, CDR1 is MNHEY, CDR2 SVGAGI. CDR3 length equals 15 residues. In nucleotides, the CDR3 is TGTGCCAGCAGCCGTACTAGGATGTTGACAGATACGCAGTATTTT. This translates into CASSRTRMLTDTQYF.

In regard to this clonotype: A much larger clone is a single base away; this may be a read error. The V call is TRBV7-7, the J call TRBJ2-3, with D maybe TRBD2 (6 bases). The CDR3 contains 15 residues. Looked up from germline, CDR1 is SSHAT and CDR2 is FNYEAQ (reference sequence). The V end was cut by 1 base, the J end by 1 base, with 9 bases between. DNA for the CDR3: TGTGCCAGCAGCTTAGTGACTAGACGCACAGATACGCAGTATTTT. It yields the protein CASSLVTRRTDTQYF.

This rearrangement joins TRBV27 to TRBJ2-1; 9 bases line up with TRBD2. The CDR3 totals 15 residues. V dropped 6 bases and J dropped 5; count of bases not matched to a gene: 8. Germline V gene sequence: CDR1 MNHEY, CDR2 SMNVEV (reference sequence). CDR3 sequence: CASSKTSGSNNEQFF. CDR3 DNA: TGTGCCAGCAGCAAGACTAGCGGAAGTAACAATGAGCAGTTCTTC.

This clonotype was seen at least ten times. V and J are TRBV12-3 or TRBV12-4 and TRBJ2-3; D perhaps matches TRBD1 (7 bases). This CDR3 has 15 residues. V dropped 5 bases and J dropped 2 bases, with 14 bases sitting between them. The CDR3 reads CASSPGGQNTDTQYF. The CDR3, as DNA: TGTGCCAGCAGTCCCGGGGGACAGAACACAGATACGCAGTATTTT.

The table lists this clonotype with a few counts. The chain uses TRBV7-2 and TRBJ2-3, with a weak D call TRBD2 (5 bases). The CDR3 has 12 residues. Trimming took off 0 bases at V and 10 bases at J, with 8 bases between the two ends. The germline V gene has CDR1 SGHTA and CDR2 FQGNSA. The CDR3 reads CASSLALAAQYF. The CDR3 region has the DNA TGTGCCAGCAGCTTAGCGCTAGCTGCGCAGTATTTT.

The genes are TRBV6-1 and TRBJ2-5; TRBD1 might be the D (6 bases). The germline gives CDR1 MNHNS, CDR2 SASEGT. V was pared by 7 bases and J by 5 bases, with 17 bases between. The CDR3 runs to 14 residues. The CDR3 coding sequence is TGTGCCAGCACTAATGGGCAGGGGAGTGAGACCCAGTACTTC. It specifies CASTNGQGSETQYF.

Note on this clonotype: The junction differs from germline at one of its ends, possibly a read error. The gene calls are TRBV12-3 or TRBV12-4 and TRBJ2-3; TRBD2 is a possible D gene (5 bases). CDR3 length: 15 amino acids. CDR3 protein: CTSSFSGSSTDTQYF. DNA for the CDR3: TGTACCAGCAGTTTCTCGGGGAGCTCCACAGATACGCAGTATTTT.

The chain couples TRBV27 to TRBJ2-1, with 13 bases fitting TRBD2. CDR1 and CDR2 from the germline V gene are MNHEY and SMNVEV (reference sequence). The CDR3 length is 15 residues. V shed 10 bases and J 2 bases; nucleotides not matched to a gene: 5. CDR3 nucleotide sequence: TGTGCCACCGGACTAGCGGGAGCCCCCTACAATGAGCAGTTCTTC. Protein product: CATGLAGAPYNEQFF.

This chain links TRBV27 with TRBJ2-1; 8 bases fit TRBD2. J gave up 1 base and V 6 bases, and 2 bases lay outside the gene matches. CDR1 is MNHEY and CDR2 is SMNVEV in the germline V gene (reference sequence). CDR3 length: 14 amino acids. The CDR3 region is CASRGLVSYNEQFF. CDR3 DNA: TGTGCCAGCAGGGGACTAGTTTCCTACAATGAGCAGTTCTTC.

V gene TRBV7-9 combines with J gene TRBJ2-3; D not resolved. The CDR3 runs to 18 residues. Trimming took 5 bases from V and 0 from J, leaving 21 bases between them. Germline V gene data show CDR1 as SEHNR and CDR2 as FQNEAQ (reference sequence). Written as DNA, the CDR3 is TGTGCCAGCAGCGCCCTAGTATTCAGTGTGACCAGCACAGATACGCAGTATTTT. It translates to CASSALVFSVTSTDTQYF.

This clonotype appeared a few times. CDR3 sequence: CASSLTLVARRFF. CDR3 coding DNA: TGTGCCAGCAGTTTAACGCTAGTAGCCCGGCGGTTCTTC. The J gene is TRBJ2-1, the V gene TRBV27; unclear D gene. The CDR3 sequence is 13 residues long. Looked up from germline, CDR1 is MNHEY and CDR2 is SMNVEV (reference sequence). The V and J ends lost 2 bases and 15 bases respectively, with 17 bases between them.

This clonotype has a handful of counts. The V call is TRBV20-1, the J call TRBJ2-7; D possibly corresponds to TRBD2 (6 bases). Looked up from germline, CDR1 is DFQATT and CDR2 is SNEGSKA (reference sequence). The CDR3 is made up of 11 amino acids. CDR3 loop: CAAGFLYEQYF. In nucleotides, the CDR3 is TGCGCCGCGGGGTTCCTTTACGAGCAGTACTTC.

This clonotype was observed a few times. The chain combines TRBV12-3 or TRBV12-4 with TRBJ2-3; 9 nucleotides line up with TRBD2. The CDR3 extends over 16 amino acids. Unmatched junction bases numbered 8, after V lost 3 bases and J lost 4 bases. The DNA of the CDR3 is TGTGCCAGCAGTTTCCCCGGGACTAGCAGGCCAGATACGCAGTATTTT. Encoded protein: CASSFPGTSRPDTQYF.

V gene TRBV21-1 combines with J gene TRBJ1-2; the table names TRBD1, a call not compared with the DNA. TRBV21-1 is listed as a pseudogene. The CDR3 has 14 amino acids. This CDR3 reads CASSKRDRGYGYTF. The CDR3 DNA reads TGTGCCAGCAGCAAACGGGACAGGGGGTATGGCTACACCTTC.

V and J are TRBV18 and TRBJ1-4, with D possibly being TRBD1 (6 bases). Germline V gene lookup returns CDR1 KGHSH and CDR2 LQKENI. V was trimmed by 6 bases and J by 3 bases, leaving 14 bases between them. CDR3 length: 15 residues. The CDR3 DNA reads TGTGCCAGCTCCGACAGGACTTCGGCTAATGAAAAACTGTTTTTT. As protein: CASSDRTSANEKLFF.

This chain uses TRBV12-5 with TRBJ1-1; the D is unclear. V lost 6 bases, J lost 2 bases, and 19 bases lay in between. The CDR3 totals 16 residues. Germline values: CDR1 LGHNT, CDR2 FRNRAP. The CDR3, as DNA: TGTGCTAGTGGACCCTCTTTACCTCGGATAAACACTGAAGCTTTCTTT. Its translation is CASGPSLPRINTEAFF.

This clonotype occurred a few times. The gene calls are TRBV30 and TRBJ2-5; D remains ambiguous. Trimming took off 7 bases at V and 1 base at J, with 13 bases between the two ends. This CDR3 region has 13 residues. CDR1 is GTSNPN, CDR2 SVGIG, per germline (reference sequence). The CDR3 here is CASTVSVQETQYF. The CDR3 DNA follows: TGTGCCTCCACCGTGTCGGTCCAAGAGACCCAGTACTTC.

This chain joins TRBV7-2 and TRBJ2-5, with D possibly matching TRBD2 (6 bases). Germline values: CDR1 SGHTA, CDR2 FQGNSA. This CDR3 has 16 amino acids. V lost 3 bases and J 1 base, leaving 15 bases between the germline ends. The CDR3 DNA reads TGTGCCAGCAGCTTTCGGTTCCTAGCGATCCAAGAGACCCAGTACTTC. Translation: CASSFRFLAIQETQYF.

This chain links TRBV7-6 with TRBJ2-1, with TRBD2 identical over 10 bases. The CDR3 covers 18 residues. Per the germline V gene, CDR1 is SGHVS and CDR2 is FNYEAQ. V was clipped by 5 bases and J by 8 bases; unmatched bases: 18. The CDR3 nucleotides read TGTGCCAGCAGCCCCCTCCCTAGCGGGAGTAGAACATTCGATGAGCAGTTCTTC. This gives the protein CASSPLPSGSRTFDEQFF.

CDR3 amino acids: CASTLHSNQPQHF. Written as DNA, the CDR3 is TGTGCCAGCACCCTTCATAGCAATCAGCCCCAGCATTTT. The chain combines TRBV12-3 or TRBV12-4 with TRBJ1-5; D call uncertain. The CDR3 loop spans 13 amino acids. V was pared by 7 bases and J by 0 bases, with 7 bases between.

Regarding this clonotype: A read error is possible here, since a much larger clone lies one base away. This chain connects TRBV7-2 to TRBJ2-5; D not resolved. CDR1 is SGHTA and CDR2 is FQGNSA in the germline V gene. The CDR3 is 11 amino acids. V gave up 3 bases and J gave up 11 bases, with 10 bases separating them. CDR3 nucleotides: TGTGCCAGCAGCTTTACTGGCCGGCAGTACTTC. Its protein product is CASSFTGRQYF.

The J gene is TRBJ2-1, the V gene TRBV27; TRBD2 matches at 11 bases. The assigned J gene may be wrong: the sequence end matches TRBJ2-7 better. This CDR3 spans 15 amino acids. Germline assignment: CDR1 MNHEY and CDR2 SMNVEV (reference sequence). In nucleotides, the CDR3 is TGTGCCAGCAGAACCGGGACTAGCGGCTACAATGAGCAGTACTTC. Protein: CASRTGTSGYNEQYF.

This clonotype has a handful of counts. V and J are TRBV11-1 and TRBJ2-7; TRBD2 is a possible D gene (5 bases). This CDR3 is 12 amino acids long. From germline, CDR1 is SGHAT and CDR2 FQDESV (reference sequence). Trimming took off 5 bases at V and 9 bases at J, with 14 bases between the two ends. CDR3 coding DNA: TGTGCCAGCAGCCCCCGCGGGTTGGTGCAGTACTTC. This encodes CASSPRGLVQYF.

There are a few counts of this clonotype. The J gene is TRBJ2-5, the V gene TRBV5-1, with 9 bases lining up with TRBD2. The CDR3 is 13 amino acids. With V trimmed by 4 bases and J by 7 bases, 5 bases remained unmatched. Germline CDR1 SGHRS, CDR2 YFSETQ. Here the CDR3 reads CASSPKAGGTQYF. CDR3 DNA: TGCGCCAGCAGCCCAAAAGCGGGAGGGACCCAGTACTTC.

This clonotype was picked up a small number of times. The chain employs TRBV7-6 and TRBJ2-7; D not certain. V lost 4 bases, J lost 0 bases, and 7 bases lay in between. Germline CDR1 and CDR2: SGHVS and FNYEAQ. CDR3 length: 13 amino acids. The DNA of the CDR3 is TGTGCCAGCAGCTACTGGAGCTCCTACGAGCAGTACTTC. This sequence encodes CASSYWSSYEQYF.

CDR3 nucleotides: TGTGCCAGCAGTTACTCGAGGGGGGCAGGGGGCCATGGCTACACCTTC. The encoded protein is CASSYSRGAGGHGYTF. The chain joins TRBV6-5 to TRBJ1-2; 8 positions agree with TRBD1. Germline V lookup: CDR1 MNHEY, CDR2 SVGAGI. V gave up 0 bases and J gave up 6 bases; unmatched junction bases: 9. The CDR3 sequence is 16 residues long.